The 21 T cell receptor beta chains below come from one sample, sequenced in a study of blood T cell repertoires in COVID-19. Repertoires were generated with immunoSEQ multiplex PCR, while TCRdb's copy carries only in-frame clones and drops some. Of approximately 500,000 clones detected, over 75% appear once; the ten largest clones hold roughly 3.2%. Sequenced input: peripheral blood. These receptors all come from a human donor in a cohort sampled during active COVID-19.

This rearrangement joins TRBV12-3 or TRBV12-4 to TRBJ1-1; D uncertain. The V end lost 7 bases, the J end lost 0 bases, and 6 bases lay between the germline ends. This CDR3 spans 12 amino acids. This CDR3 reads CASTAVNTEAFF. The CDR3 region has the DNA TGTGCCAGCACAGCGGTGAACACTGAAGCTTTCTTT.

In its sample, this clone was seen once. This sequence joins TRBV24-1 and TRBJ2-1, with 11 bases matching TRBD2. The CDR3 runs 16 residues. V shed 3 bases and J 3 bases; nucleotides not matched to a gene: 3. Germline CDR1 is KGHDR and CDR2 is SFDVKD. In DNA, the CDR3 is TGTGCCACCAGTGATACCGGGACTAGCGGCTACAATGAGCAGTTCTTC. As protein: CATSDTGTSGYNEQFF.

This chain joins TRBV11-2 and TRBJ2-7, with D unresolved. The V gene's germline CDR1 is SGHAT and CDR2 FQNNGV. The CDR3 covers 13 residues. V was shortened by 1 base and J by 4 bases, with 8 bases between the two germline ends. The CDR3 coding sequence is TGTGCCAGCAGCTTAGGGGTCGGGTACGAGCAGTACTTC. Protein product: CASSLGVGYEQYF.

The V and J genes are TRBV2 and TRBJ1-5; tentatively, D is TRBD1 (5 bases). V gave up 8 bases and J gave up 0 bases, with 8 bases separating them. Germline CDR1 SNHLY, CDR2 FYNNEI. CDR3 length equals 13 residues. This CDR3 is CASVDSSNQPQHF. As DNA, the CDR3 is TGTGCCAGCGTTGACAGTAGCAATCAGCCCCAGCATTTT.

This clone showed up just once. The chain links TRBV15 to TRBJ2-7; 11 bases are shared with TRBD2. This CDR3 is 21 amino acids long. V was clipped by 5 bases and J by 1 base; unmatched bases: 22. The germline V gene encodes CDR1 LNHNV and CDR2 YYDKDF (reference sequence). The chain's CDR3 is CATSDPTSGRVGPISSYEQYF. CDR3 DNA sequence: TGTGCCACCAGCGACCCAACTAGCGGGAGAGTCGGACCCATCAGTTCCTACGAGCAGTACTTC.

The chain recombines TRBV27 with TRBJ1-5; possibly TRBD1 for D (5 bases). The CDR3 runs to 14 residues. V dropped 6 bases and J dropped 6 bases, with 15 bases sitting between them. Germline CDR1 reads MNHEY; CDR2 reads SMNVEV (reference sequence). The CDR3 DNA is TGTGCCAGCAGCCCCACCCGCAGGGCTCAGCCCCAGCATTTT. Translation gives CASSPTRRAQPQHF.

Worth noting for this clone: This same CDR3 is encoded by further DNA sequences in the sample. The chain combines TRBV5-4 with TRBJ2-1, with 11 bases fitting TRBD2. This CDR3 spans 15 amino acids. CDR1 is SGHNT and CDR2 is YYREEE in the germline V gene (reference sequence). V shed 4 bases, J shed 4 bases, and the junction held 4 bases outside the gene matches. CDR3 nucleotides: TGTGCCAGCAGCCCAACTAGCGGGAGTTACAATGAGCAGTTCTTC. This sequence encodes CASSPTSGSYNEQFF. The variable domain in full, with the rest retrieved from reference TRBV5-4 and TRBJ2-1, is ETGVTQSPTHLIKTRGQQVTLRCSSQSGHNTVSWYQQALGQGPQFIFQYYREEENGRGNFPPRFSGLQFPNYSSELNVNALELDDSALYLCASSPTSGSYNEQFFGPGTRLTVL.

The gene calls are TRBV7-2 and TRBJ2-4; D not certain. The CDR3 has 15 residues. Germline assignment: CDR1 SGHTA and CDR2 FQGNSA. V was cut by 4 bases and J by 1 base, with 11 bases left in between. The chain's CDR3 is CASSSSIEAKNIQYF. The CDR3 DNA reads as TGTGCCAGCAGCTCCTCGATCGAGGCCAAAAACATTCAGTACTTC.

This chain uses TRBV7-2 with TRBJ1-1; no clear D. V gave up 1 base and J gave up 3 bases, with 9 bases separating them. The CDR3 has 14 residues. Germline V gives CDR1 SGHTA, CDR2 FQGNSA. The CDR3: CASSLVNSYTEAFF. The DNA of the CDR3 is TGTGCCAGCAGCTTAGTTAACAGCTACACTGAAGCTTTCTTT.

The chain recombines TRBV19 with TRBJ2-3, with 10 positions matching TRBD2. Trimming at V came to 4 bases and at J to 0 bases, leaving 4 bases not matched to a gene. Germline CDR1 is LNHDA and CDR2 is SQIVND (reference sequence). This CDR3 spans 16 amino acids. The chain's CDR3 is CASSTSGRTSTDTQYF. CDR3 in DNA: TGTGCCAGTAGTACTAGCGGGAGAACTAGCACAGATACGCAGTATTTT.

The chain couples TRBV10-3 to TRBJ1-1; possible D gene TRBD1, 5 bases. This CDR3 comprises 14 residues. CDR1 and CDR2 from the germline V gene are ENHRY and SYGVKD. With 5 bases removed from V and 2 bases from J, the gap between germline ends came to 12 bases. The CDR3, as DNA: TGTGCCATCAGTCAACAGGCGAGAAACACTGAAGCTTTCTTT. The encoded protein is CAISQQARNTEAFF.

This rearrangement joins TRBV19 to TRBJ1-5; 7 bases line up with TRBD1. CDR1 LNHDA and CDR2 SQIVND come from the germline V gene (reference sequence). Trimming cost V 5 bases and J 7 bases; bases outside gene matches: 5. The CDR3 spans 13 residues. As DNA, the CDR3 is TGTGCCAGTAGTCCAGGGGGGAACCAGCCCCAGCATTTT. Its translation: CASSPGGNQPQHF. The variable domain in full, with the rest retrieved from reference TRBV19 and TRBJ1-5, is DGGITQSPKYLFRKEGQNVTLSCEQNLNHDAMYWYRQDPGQGLRLIYYSQIVNDFQKGDIAEGYSVSREKKESFPLTVTSAQKNPTAFYLCASSPGGNQPQHFGDGTRLSIL.

The chain recombines TRBV3-1 (or the pseudogene TRBV3-2) with TRBJ2-2, with TRBD1 identical over 9 bases. The J segment lost 5 bases and the V segment lost 5 bases, leaving 6 bases of the junction unmatched. The CDR3 is 15 amino acids. Germline V lookup: CDR1 LGHDT, CDR2 YNNKEL (reference sequence). The CDR3 reads CASSFRDRDTGELFF. In DNA form, the CDR3 reads TGTGCCAGCAGCTTCCGGGACAGGGATACCGGGGAGCTGTTTTTT.

The genes are TRBV28 and TRBJ2-7, with 8 nucleotides matching TRBD2. This CDR3 spans 15 amino acids. V was pared by 3 bases and J by 0 bases, with 4 bases of the junction left unmatched. The germline CDR1 and CDR2 sequences are MDHEN and SYDVKM. Here the CDR3 DNA reads TGTGCCAGCAGTTTTACTAGCGGTAACTCCTACGAGCAGTACTTC. Its protein product is CASSFTSGNSYEQYF.

V and J are TRBV4-1 and TRBJ2-5, with D unclear. CDR3 length: 14 amino acids. Germline lookup yields CDR1 MGHRA and CDR2 YSYEKL. The ends were cut back, 4 bases at V and 2 bases at J, with 11 bases in the middle. Here the CDR3 DNA reads TGCGCCAGCAGCCCGACAAATAAACAAGAGACCCAGTACTTC. It is translated as CASSPTNKQETQYF.

This clone appeared a few times. The J gene is TRBJ2-7, the V gene TRBV25-1, with 14 bases that match TRBD2. The J segment lost 7 bases and the V segment lost 7 bases, leaving 12 bases of the junction unmatched. This CDR3 has 16 residues. CDR1 is MGHDK and CDR2 is SYGVNS in the germline V gene. The CDR3 loop reads CASTIGTSGSTGEQYF. In DNA, the CDR3 is TGTGCCAGCACGATCGGGACTAGCGGGAGTACGGGGGAGCAGTACTTC.

This clone appeared a single time. The genes are TRBV30 and TRBJ2-1, with 11 bases lining up with TRBD2. This CDR3 has 16 residues. J was trimmed by 6 bases and V by 2 bases; bases with no gene match: 9. Germline CDR1 reads GTSNPN; CDR2 reads SVGIG (reference sequence). This CDR3 is CAWSPRASGRSNEQFF. DNA for the CDR3: TGTGCCTGGAGTCCTCGGGCTAGCGGGAGGAGCAATGAGCAGTTCTTC.

The table lists this clone with a few counts. The chain has TRBV5-4 and TRBJ2-5, with D uncertain. The CDR3 consists of 17 residues. V shed 0 bases and J shed 4 bases, with 19 bases lying between them. Germline V gives CDR1 SGHNT, CDR2 YYREEE (reference sequence). The CDR3 DNA follows: TGTGCCAGCAGCTTGGATTCTTTAAGAACGCTGGCAGAGACCCAGTACTTC. As protein: CASSLDSLRTLAETQYF.

J is TRBJ1-1 and V is TRBV7-2; unclear D gene. Germline loops: CDR1 SGHTA, CDR2 FQGNSA. The CDR3 length is 12 residues. The V end was cut by 5 bases, the J end by 6 bases, with 10 bases between. The chain's CDR3 is CASSLLGSEAFF. Here the CDR3 DNA reads TGTGCCAGCAGCCTCCTGGGCTCTGAAGCTTTCTTT.

The V call is TRBV27, the J call TRBJ1-3; TRBD1 matches at 7 bases. The CDR3 is 13 residues long. Germline loops: CDR1 MNHEY, CDR2 SMNVEV (reference sequence). V gave up 7 bases and J gave up 4 bases; unmatched junction bases: 4. The CDR3 DNA sequence: TGTGCCAGCAATGCGACAGGGGGAAACACCATATATTTT. It yields the protein CASNATGGNTIYF.

This clone was seen just once. The rearrangement uses TRBV11-2 and TRBJ2-5; tentative D call: TRBD2 (7 bases). Germline CDR1 reads SGHAT; CDR2 reads FQNNGV. This CDR3 comprises 13 residues. Trimming shortened V by 5 bases and J by 3 bases, and 10 bases separated the two germline ends. The DNA for the CDR3 is TGTGCCAGCAGCCGGGGGGCAGAAGAGACCCAGTACTTC. Translated: CASSRGAEETQYF.